This T cell receptor beta chain was identified in a study of T cells in tuberculosis. About the research overall: This South African cohort compared adolescents with or without latent tuberculosis against adults with active tuberculosis.

Trimming cost V 4 bases and J 6 bases; bases outside gene matches: 5. Germline V lookup: CDR1 SGDLS, CDR2 YYNGEE. This CDR3 is 14 amino acids long. At study entry, adolescents had tuberculin skin tests and IGRA screening. Concerning this clone itself: Antigen specificity is unknown.

Sequencing used immunoSEQ multiplex PCR; TCRdb keeps in-frame clones, though not all of them. The repertoire holds 20,000 to 25,000 clones, with just over 90% as singletons. Broader study findings: Active tuberculosis cases were adults; controls were adolescents. GMM-specific TCRs were nearer to active tuberculosis alpha repertoires, suggesting expansion.

The chain is built from TRBV9 and TRBJ2-3; 10 nucleotides agree with TRBD2. The receptor comes from a donor aged 10 to 29 with latent tuberculosis or without tuberculosis infection. Some clones in this sample may be carry-over from other donors' samples. The sequencing sample was made of PBMCs. In DNA, the CDR3 is TGTGCCAGCAGCTCCCGGACTAGCGGTGATACGCAGTATTTT. Amino acids: CASSSRTSGDTQYF.